Shown below are 18 T cell receptor beta chains from a single sample sequenced in a study of identical twins. TCRdb re-called the 5' RACE reads through MiXCR, storing one row per CDR3 protein. The sample includes just over 500,000 distinct CDR3 sequences, less than 25% of them seen just once. These data also formed part of another study, on T cells expressing NK-cell markers.

Sample: CD4+ T cells sorted from blood. The source of these receptors is a woman aged 18-29 years in good health.

A few counts support this clonotype. J is TRBJ2-7 and V is TRBV11-3; D might be TRBD1 (6 bases). The CDR3 spans 14 residues. Germline CDR1 SGHNT, CDR2 YENEEA. V dropped 5 bases and J dropped 3 bases, with 14 bases sitting between them. The CDR3 nucleotides are TGTGCCAGCAGCCACCGCGTACAGGGCTACGAGCAGTACTTC. It yields the protein CASSHRVQGYEQYF.

This clonotype has only a few counts. V and J are TRBV4-1 and TRBJ2-2; D is ambiguous. Germline V CDR1 and CDR2: MGHRA, YSYEKL. This CDR3 region has 14 residues. Trimming left V 0 bases short and J 2 bases short, with 4 bases between. CDR3 sequence reads: CASSQDYNTGELFF. The DNA of the CDR3 is TGCGCCAGCAGCCAAGATTACAACACCGGGGAGCTGTTTTTT.

This clonotype was found a few times. The chain employs TRBV20-1 and TRBJ1-1, with D uncertain. The CDR3 covers 15 residues. The V gene's germline CDR1 is DFQATT and CDR2 SNEGSKA (reference sequence). V was trimmed by 4 bases and J by 5 bases, leaving 20 bases between them. The CDR3 DNA is TGCAGTGCTATCAGTCCAGGAGTGGCGGGGACTGAAGCTTTCTTT. It encodes CSAISPGVAGTEAFF.

The V and J genes are TRBV10-3 and TRBJ2-1; D unclear. The germline CDR1 and CDR2 sequences are ENHRY and SYGVKD. V lost 2 bases and J lost 3, with 11 bases in between. This CDR3 has 15 residues. The DNA for the CDR3 is TGTGCCATCAGTGAGAGATCAGTCCTCTACAATGAGCAGTTCTTC. Residues: CAISERSVLYNEQFF.

The chain links TRBV21-1 to TRBJ2-1; the table's D call of TRBD1 was not tested on the DNA. TRBV21-1 constitutes a pseudogene. This CDR3 has 17 residues. CDR3 sequence reads: CASSKVGGQGYYNEQFF. The CDR3 region has the DNA TGTGCCAGCAGCAAAGTGGGAGGACAGGGGTACTACAATGAGCAGTTCTTC.

V and J are TRBV28 and TRBJ2-7, with unresolved D. The V end was cut by 4 bases, the J end by 0 bases, with 10 bases between. The CDR3 has 14 residues. Germline V gene lookup returns CDR1 MDHEN and CDR2 SYDVKM. Written as DNA, the CDR3 is TGTGCCAGCAGTTCCCCCCAGCGCTCCTACGAGCAGTACTTC. Translation: CASSSPQRSYEQYF.

V and J are TRBV5-1 and TRBJ2-2; the D is unclear. The germline V and J ends were trimmed by 2 bases and 4 bases, with 9 bases remaining between them. The germline V gene has CDR1 SGHRS and CDR2 YFSETQ. The CDR3 extends over 14 amino acids. CDR3 amino acids: CASSLWQSTGELFF. The DNA for the CDR3 is TGCGCCAGCAGCTTATGGCAGAGCACCGGGGAGCTGTTTTTT.

J is TRBJ2-7 and V is TRBV21-1; TRBD1, as called in the table, went unchecked against the DNA. TRBV21-1 is listed as a pseudogene. The CDR3 has 18 residues. The CDR3 reads CASNWGSAGPPTSYEQYF. The CDR3 coding sequence is TGTGCCAGCAACTGGGGGTCGGCGGGGCCACCTACCTCCTACGAGCAGTACTTC.

This clonotype was detected only a few times. This chain links TRBV7-6 with TRBJ1-1; the D gene is possibly TRBD1 (5 bases). V was shortened by 5 bases and J by 6 bases, with 19 bases between the two germline ends. Germline V gives CDR1 SGHVS, CDR2 FNYEAQ. The CDR3 runs to 15 residues. The CDR3 here is CASSLRTSGIPEAFF. The CDR3 nucleotides read TGTGCCAGCAGCCTACGAACTTCAGGGATCCCTGAAGCTTTCTTT.

This clonotype has only a few counts. This sequence joins TRBV29-1 and TRBJ1-1; 7 nucleotides align to TRBD1. The germline V gene has CDR1 SQVTM and CDR2 ANQGSEA. The CDR3 covers 16 residues. V was pared by 3 bases and J by 4 bases, with 14 bases of the junction left unmatched. The CDR3 reads CSVEATDRYGGTEAFF. CDR3 sequence (DNA): TGCAGCGTTGAGGCGACGGACAGGTACGGGGGCACTGAAGCTTTCTTT.

Only a few counts were recorded for this clonotype. J is TRBJ1-1 and V is TRBV25-1; D perhaps matches TRBD1 (5 bases). The CDR3 sequence is 14 residues long. V was cut by 1 base and J by 1 base, with 7 bases left in between. Germline CDR1 reads MGHDK; CDR2 reads SYGVNS. CDR3 nucleotides: TGTGCCAGCAGTGAATGGGGGGAGAACACTGAAGCTTTCTTT. Residues: CASSEWGENTEAFF.

This clonotype came up many times. The chain is built from TRBV20-1 and TRBJ2-1, with D uncertain. Germline loops: CDR1 DFQATT, CDR2 SNEGSKA (reference sequence). The CDR3 runs to 12 residues. Between the trimmed V and J ends, which lost 5 bases and 5 bases, there was a span of 10 bases. CDR3 residues: CSASPDHNEQFF. In DNA form, the CDR3 reads TGCAGTGCTTCCCCGGACCACAATGAGCAGTTCTTC.

The sample holds a few counts of this clonotype. This chain connects TRBV11-2 to TRBJ2-3; no definite D call. Trimming took 5 bases from V and 4 from J, leaving 13 bases between them. In germline, CDR1 is SGHAT, CDR2 FQNNGV. This CDR3 is 14 amino acids long. In DNA, the CDR3 is TGTGCCAGCAGCCAAACCCTGGACCCAGATACGCAGTATTTT. It specifies CASSQTLDPDTQYF.

This clonotype was detected a few times. The CDR3 nucleotides read TGTGCCAGCTCACCACCGGGGACCACGAGCGAGACCCAGTACTTC. Its protein product is CASSPPGTTSETQYF. This chain connects TRBV18 to TRBJ2-5; D possibly uses TRBD1 or TRBD2 (5 bases each). V gave up 0 bases and J gave up 5 bases, with 13 bases separating them. Germline V gives CDR1 KGHSH, CDR2 LQKENI. The CDR3 has 15 amino acids.

The chain links TRBV6-5 to TRBJ1-6; D call uncertain. The CDR3 length is 16 residues. Trimming removed 2 bases from V and 14 bases from J, with 22 bases in between. Germline V lookup: CDR1 MNHEY, CDR2 SVGAGI. CDR3 residues: CASSYDPSINFGALHF. DNA of the CDR3: TGTGCCAGCAGTTACGATCCCTCGATCAATTTTGGGGCCCTCCACTTT.

This clonotype has a handful of counts. This chain joins TRBV6-1 and TRBJ2-3; D gene uncertain. Germline V gives CDR1 MNHNS, CDR2 SASEGT. Trimming removed 1 base from V and 7 bases from J, with 6 bases in between. This CDR3 has 12 residues. The CDR3 protein is CASSEVRYTQYF. The CDR3, as DNA: TGTGCCAGCAGTGAAGTGAGGTATACGCAGTATTTT.

The chain employs TRBV7-9 and TRBJ1-2, with unresolved D. Trimming cost V 1 base and J 8 bases, with 8 bases left between them. This CDR3 contains 12 residues. Looked up from germline, CDR1 is SEHNR and CDR2 is FQNEAQ (reference sequence). As DNA, the CDR3 is TGTGCCAGCAGCTTAGAAGAAAGAGGCTACACCTTC. Protein: CASSLEERGYTF.

This clonotype was counted many times. The rearrangement joins TRBV5-1 to TRBJ2-1; 14 nucleotides match TRBD2. Trimming removed 0 bases from V and 10 bases from J; junction bases left unmatched: 3. Germline V gene data show CDR1 as SGHRS and CDR2 as YFSETQ. The CDR3 length is 15 residues. The CDR3: CASSLGLAGGREQFF. DNA of the CDR3: TGCGCCAGCAGCTTGGGACTAGCGGGGGGGCGCGAGCAGTTCTTC.